The source of this T cell receptor (beta chain) is a study of T-cell memory formation after mild COVID-19. Findings and caveats of the study: While clones contracting from day 15 to 85 were balanced between CD4 and CD8, later expanders leaned CD4+. Some clones that responded turned up in pre-infection memory, which suggests that cross-reactive memory joined in.

V lost 5 bases to trimming and J lost 0 bases, with 17 bases between them. The CDR3 is 16 amino acids. Germline values: CDR1 GTSNPN, CDR2 SVGIG (reference sequence). This clonotype was seen ten or more times. Its matching antigen is unknown. TCR alpha and TCR beta cDNA libraries carrying sample barcodes and UMIs were produced by 5'RACE using constant-segment primers. From the 5' RACE reads, TCRdb called clonotypes with MiXCR, one entry per CDR3 protein. Of about 110,000 distinct CDR3 sequences in the sample, around 11% are singletons; the top ten hold around 26%. This sequence originates from an adult woman who had mild COVID-19 (a few samples of this study predate the infection). Cell type and time point are not known. Specimen: PBMCs or a T cell subset sorted from them (not recorded which). The chain carries TRBV30 and TRBJ2-1; tentative D call: TRBD1 (6 bases). This CDR3 reads CAWAGSRGGSYNEQFF. The CDR3 region has the DNA TGTGCCTGGGCAGGAAGTAGAGGGGGCTCCTACAATGAGCAGTTCTTC.